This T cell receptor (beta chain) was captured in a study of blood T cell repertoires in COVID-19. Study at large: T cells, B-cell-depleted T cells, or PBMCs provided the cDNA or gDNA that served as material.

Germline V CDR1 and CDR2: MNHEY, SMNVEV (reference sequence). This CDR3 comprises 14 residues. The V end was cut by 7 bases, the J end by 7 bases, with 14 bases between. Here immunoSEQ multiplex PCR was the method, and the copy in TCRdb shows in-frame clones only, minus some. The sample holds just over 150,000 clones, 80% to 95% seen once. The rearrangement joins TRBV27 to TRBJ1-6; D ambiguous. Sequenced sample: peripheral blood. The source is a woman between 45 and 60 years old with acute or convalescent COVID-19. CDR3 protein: CASNEGRLNSPLHF. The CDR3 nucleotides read TGTGCCAGCAATGAGGGCAGGCTCAATTCACCCCTCCACTTT.